These 20 T cell receptor beta chains came from one sample sequenced in a study of cytomegalovirus exposure and HLA in healthy donors. PCR used 60 Vbeta primers and 13 Jbeta primers. TCRdb's copy holds only in-frame clones and misses some; the assay was immunoSEQ multiplex PCR. The sample has fewer than 200,000 clones, 76% seen once. Specimen: PBMCs. The origin of the receptors is a female donor in good health and CMV-seronegative.

V and J are TRBV5-1 and TRBJ2-6; TRBD1 might be the D (7 bases). V gave up 3 bases and J gave up 0 bases, with 10 bases separating them. This CDR3 has 16 residues. Germline V CDR1 and CDR2: SGHRS, YFSETQ. The CDR3 DNA sequence: TGCGCCAGCAGCTCGGGGGACAGCTCTGGGGCCAACGTCCTGACTTTC. Amino acids: CASSSGDSSGANVLTF.

The rearrangement uses TRBV7-9 and TRBJ1-6; 7 bases fit TRBD1. Germline CDR1 reads SEHNR; CDR2 reads FQNEAQ (reference sequence). V shed 5 bases and J 7 bases; nucleotides not matched to a gene: 5. The CDR3 runs 14 residues. CDR3 nucleotide sequence: TGTGCCAGCAGCCGGGACAGTTCAAATTCACCCCTCCACTTT. It translates to CASSRDSSNSPLHF.

The V and J genes are TRBV2 and TRBJ2-3; 8 bases line up with TRBD1. CDR3 length equals 15 residues. Germline values: CDR1 SNHLY, CDR2 FYNNEI. V shed 5 bases, J shed 3 bases, and the junction held 7 bases outside the gene matches. The CDR3 DNA sequence: TGTGCCAGCAGTAAACTACAGGGGGGAACAGATACGCAGTATTTT. Its protein product is CASSKLQGGTDTQYF.

This clone was found once. The rearrangement joins TRBV7-2 to TRBJ1-1; possible D gene TRBD1, 5 bases. V gave up 5 bases and J gave up 7 bases, with 20 bases separating them. The CDR3 is 15 residues long. Germline V gene data show CDR1 as SGHTA and CDR2 as FQGNSA. The CDR3 sequence: CASSPSRVLGGEAFF. CDR3 coding DNA: TGTGCCAGCAGCCCCTCCAGGGTCCTAGGCGGTGAAGCTTTCTTT. Full variable domain (missing parts from reference TRBV7-2 and TRBJ1-1): GAGVSQSPSNKVTEKGKDVELRCDPISGHTALYWYRQSLGQGLEFLIYFQGNSAPDKSGLPSDRFSAERTGGSVSTLTIQRTQQEDSAVYLCASSPSRVLGGEAFFGQGTRLTVV.

This chain links TRBV7-9 with TRBJ2-5; 9 nucleotides agree with TRBD2. The tail of the sequence fits TRBJ2-7 better, so the J call may be wrong. The CDR3 covers 19 residues. The germline V gene encodes CDR1 SEHNR and CDR2 FQNEAQ (reference sequence). The CDR3 here is CASSLSGRLGQAGGNEQYF. The CDR3 region has the DNA TGTGCCAGCAGCTTATCGGGCCGCCTAGGACAAGCGGGAGGAAACGAGCAGTACTTC.

The CDR3 sequence is CASSGGEGRYEQFF. For the CDR3, the DNA is TGTGCCAGCAGCGGCGGGGAGGGGAGGTATGAGCAGTTCTTC. The chain combines TRBV5-4 with TRBJ2-1, with 7 bases fitting TRBD2. Looked up from germline, CDR1 is SGHNT and CDR2 is YYREEE (reference sequence). This CDR3 contains 14 residues. V was clipped by 4 bases and J by 8 bases; unmatched bases: 9.

DNA for the CDR3: TGTGCCAGCAGCTCCCCTAGCGGGGGGGCGTACAATGAGCAGTTCTTC. Its translation is CASSSPSGGAYNEQFF. The V and J genes are TRBV7-8 and TRBJ2-1, with 12 bases that match TRBD2. V lost 4 bases, J lost 4 bases, and 5 bases stayed unmatched. The germline gives CDR1 SGHVS, CDR2 FQNEAQ. The CDR3 extends over 16 amino acids.

V gene TRBV9 combines with J gene TRBJ2-3, with TRBD2 matching over 7 bases. V was clipped by 3 bases and J by 3 bases; unmatched bases: 7. The CDR3 extends over 15 amino acids. Per germline, CDR1 SGDLS and CDR2 YYNGEE. The DNA for the CDR3 is TGTGCCAGCAGCGAGGGAGGGATAGAGACAGATACGCAGTATTTT. Its protein is CASSEGGIETDTQYF.

The count of this clone is one. This sequence joins TRBV18 and TRBJ2-7; 7 positions match TRBD1. V shed 5 bases and J 1 base; nucleotides not matched to a gene: 5. Germline CDR1 KGHSH, CDR2 LQKENI. CDR3 length: 14 amino acids. This CDR3 reads CASSASGGSYEQYF. CDR3 nucleotides: TGTGCCAGCTCAGCCTCAGGGGGATCCTACGAGCAGTACTTC.

This chain links TRBV5-3 with TRBJ1-2; no clear D. TRBV5-3 is known as an ORF, though its function is uncertain. The CDR3 covers 16 residues. V shed 4 bases and J shed 0 bases, with 16 bases lying between them. The CDR3 bases are TGTGCCAGAAGCGCGGCCCAATTGGACTCTAACTATGGCTACACCTTC. It encodes CARSAAQLDSNYGYTF.

The chain employs TRBV7-9 and TRBJ2-1; 9 bases agree with TRBD2. This CDR3 contains 16 residues. V dropped 6 bases and J dropped 8; count of bases not matched to a gene: 14. CDR1 and CDR2 (germline): SEHNR, FQNEAQ (reference sequence). CDR3 sequence reads: CASSPVAGLAFHEQFF. Written as DNA, the CDR3 is TGTGCCAGCAGTCCTGTGGCGGGACTAGCATTTCATGAGCAGTTCTTC.

The sample holds a few counts of this clone. This chain connects TRBV30 to TRBJ2-1; 13 nucleotides line up with TRBD2. The trim removed 5 bases at V and 8 bases at J, leaving 9 bases unmatched. There are 15 residues in the CDR3. Germline CDR1 is GTSNPN and CDR2 is SVGIG (reference sequence). This CDR3 is CAWGTSGALSDEQFF. The DNA of the CDR3 is TGTGCCTGGGGGACTAGCGGGGCTCTCTCGGATGAGCAGTTCTTC.

The chain links TRBV7-2 to TRBJ2-4; 11 nucleotides agree with TRBD2. CDR3 size: 16 residues. V lost 3 bases and J lost 1; bases outside the gene matches: 2. CDR1 and CDR2 from the germline V gene are SGHTA and FQGNSA. The CDR3 loop is CASSFASGGAKNIQYF. CDR3 DNA sequence: TGTGCCAGCAGCTTTGCTAGCGGGGGGGCCAAAAACATTCAGTACTTC. Drawing the rest from reference TRBV7-2 and TRBJ2-4, the complete variable domain is GAGVSQSPSNKVTEKGKDVELRCDPISGHTALYWYRQSLGQGLEFLIYFQGNSAPDKSGLPSDRFSAERTGGSVSTLTIQRTQQEDSAVYLCASSFASGGAKNIQYFGAGTRLSVL.

V usage is TRBV5-1 and J usage is TRBJ1-1; no reliable D call. The V gene's germline CDR1 is SGHRS and CDR2 YFSETQ. Trimming left V 0 bases short and J 5 bases short, with 5 bases between. The CDR3 covers 12 residues. The CDR3 coding sequence is TGCGCCAGCAGCTTGGACGGGACTGAAGCTTTCTTT. Its protein is CASSLDGTEAFF. The full variable domain, completed using reference TRBV5-1 and TRBJ1-1, is KAGVTQTPRYLIKTRGQQVTLSCSPISGHRSVSWYQQTPGQGLQFLFEYFSETQRNKGNFPGRFSGRQFSNSRSEMNVSTLELGDSALYLCASSLDGTEAFFGQGTRLTVV.

The sample holds a few counts of this clone. The rearrangement uses TRBV4-3 and TRBJ1-4, with a possible D match to TRBD1 (5 bases). The CDR3 is 16 residues long. Trimming left V 0 bases short and J 7 bases short, with 15 bases between. CDR1 and CDR2 from the germline V gene are LGHNA and YSLEER. The CDR3 nucleotides read TGCGCCAGCAGCCAAGACCCAAGGGCGGGGGGTGAAAAACTGTTTTTT. Amino acids: CASSQDPRAGGEKLFF.

This clone was seen a few times. The J gene is TRBJ2-5, the V gene TRBV19; D might be TRBD1 (5 bases). Trimming removed 4 bases at V and 3 bases at J, with 9 bases between. CDR1 LNHDA and CDR2 SQIVND come from the germline V gene (reference sequence). This CDR3 spans 13 amino acids. DNA of the CDR3: TGTGCCAGTAGTAGGGGCAGGGAAGAGACCCAGTACTTC. Its translation: CASSRGREETQYF.

This chain joins TRBV6-6 and TRBJ2-7, with 13 nucleotides matching TRBD2. The CDR3 contains 15 residues. Germline lookup yields CDR1 MNHNY and CDR2 SVGAGI (reference sequence). Germline trimming cut 5 bases from V and 5 bases from J; bases unmatched to any gene: 6. Here the CDR3 reads CASSQTSGRLNEQYF. The DNA for the CDR3 is TGTGCCAGCAGTCAGACTAGCGGGAGGTTAAACGAGCAGTACTTC.

The genes are TRBV30 and TRBJ1-2; 7 nucleotides agree with TRBD1. J lost 1 base, V lost 3 bases, and 11 bases had no gene match. Per germline, CDR1 GTSNPN and CDR2 SVGIG (reference sequence). CDR3 length: 16 residues. The CDR3 sequence is CAWRPPRDSLNYGYTF. CDR3 sequence (DNA): TGTGCCTGGAGACCCCCTAGGGACAGTCTTAACTATGGCTACACCTTC.

The chain joins TRBV18 to TRBJ1-2, with 8 bases lining up with TRBD1. The junction had 10 bases not matched to a gene; V was cut back by 6 bases and J by 7 bases. Germline assignment: CDR1 KGHSH and CDR2 LQKENI. This CDR3 contains 14 residues. CDR3 region: CASSQDRGYTGYTF. DNA of the CDR3: TGTGCCAGCTCCCAAGACAGGGGCTATACTGGCTACACCTTC.

The chain combines TRBV4-3 with TRBJ1-4; 7 positions match TRBD1. The germline V gene has CDR1 LGHNA and CDR2 YSLEER. The V and J ends lost 3 bases and 0 bases, in that order; junction bases with no gene match: 4. The CDR3 totals 16 residues. CDR3 residues: CASSQGQTATNEKLFF. CDR3 bases: TGCGCCAGCAGCCAGGGACAGACAGCAACTAATGAAAAACTGTTTTTT.